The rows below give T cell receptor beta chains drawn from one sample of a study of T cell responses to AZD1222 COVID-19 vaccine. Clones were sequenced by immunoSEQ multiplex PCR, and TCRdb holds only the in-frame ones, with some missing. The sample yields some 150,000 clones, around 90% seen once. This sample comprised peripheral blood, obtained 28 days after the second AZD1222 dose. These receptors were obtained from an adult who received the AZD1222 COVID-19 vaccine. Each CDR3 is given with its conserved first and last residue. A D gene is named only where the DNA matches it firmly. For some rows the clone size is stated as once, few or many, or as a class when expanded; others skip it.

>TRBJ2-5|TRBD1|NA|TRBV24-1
CATSDSTGGGRIETQYF
TGTGCCACCAGTGATTCAACAGGGGGCGGAAGGATAGAGACCCAGTACTTC
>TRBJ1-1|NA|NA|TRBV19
CASSIGRTGEAFF
TGTGCCAGTAGTATTGGCAGGACGGGTGAAGCTTTCTTT
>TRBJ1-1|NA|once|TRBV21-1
CASSKLPSLNTEAFF
TGTGCCAGCAGCAAACTTCCCTCCCTGAACACTGAAGCTTTCTTT
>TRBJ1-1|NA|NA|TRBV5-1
CASSPNTGLNTEAFF
TGCGCCAGCAGCCCTAACACAGGCCTGAACACTGAAGCTTTCTTT
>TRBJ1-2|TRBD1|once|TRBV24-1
CATSDPLGQELYGYTF
TGTGCCACCAGTGACCCTCTCGGACAGGAGCTCTATGGCTACACCTTC
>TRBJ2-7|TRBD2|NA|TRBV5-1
CASSPLGGSSYEQYF
TGCGCCAGCAGCCCTCTGGGCGGGAGTTCCTACGAGCAGTACTTC
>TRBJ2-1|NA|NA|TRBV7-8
CASSGGLLLNEQFF
TGTGCCAGCAGCGGGGGACTTCTGTTAAATGAGCAGTTCTTC
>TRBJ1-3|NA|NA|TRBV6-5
CASRGPVSGNTIYF
TGTGCCAGCAGGGGCCCCGTTTCTGGAAACACCATATATTTT
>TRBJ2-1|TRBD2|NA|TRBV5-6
CASSSGLAAYNEQFF
TGTGCCAGCAGTTCGGGACTAGCGGCCTACAATGAGCAGTTCTTC
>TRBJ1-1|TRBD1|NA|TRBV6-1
CASSEGDRVRVWAFF
TGTGCCAGCAGTGAAGGGGACAGGGTCAGGGTATGGGCTTTCTTT
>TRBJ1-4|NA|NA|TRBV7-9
CASSLSQEREKLFF
TGTGCCAGCAGCTTATCACAGGAGAGGGAAAAACTGTTTTTT
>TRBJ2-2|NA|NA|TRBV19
CASNLVVGELFF
TGTGCCAGTAATCTGGTAGTCGGGGAGCTGTTTTTT
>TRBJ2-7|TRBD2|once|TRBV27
CASSLFGGGYEQYF
TGTGCCAGCAGTTTATTCGGCGGGGGCTACGAGCAGTACTTC
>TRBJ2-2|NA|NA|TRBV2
CASRGQGLNTGELFF
TGTGCCAGCCGGGGCCAGGGGCTGAACACCGGGGAGCTGTTTTTT
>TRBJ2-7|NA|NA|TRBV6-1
CASSEGLPYEQYF
TGTGCCAGCAGTGAAGGACTTCCCTACGAGCAGTACTTC
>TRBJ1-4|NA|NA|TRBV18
CASSPDSYEKLFF
TGTGCCAGCTCACCTGACAGTTATGAAAAACTGTTTTTT
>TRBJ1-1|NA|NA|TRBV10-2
CASSRDTYTEAFF
TGCGCCAGCAGTCGGGACACCTACACTGAAGCTTTCTTT
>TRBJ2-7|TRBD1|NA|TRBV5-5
CASSLGGTGKSEQYF
TGTGCCAGCAGCTTGGGGGGGACAGGGAAATCCGAGCAGTACTTC
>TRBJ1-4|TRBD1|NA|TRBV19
CASRPLTGGYEKLFF
TGTGCCAGTAGACCTCTGACAGGGGGCTATGAAAAACTGTTTTTT
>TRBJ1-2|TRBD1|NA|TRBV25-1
CASKRQGSNYGYTF
TGTGCCAGCAAAAGACAGGGGTCTAACTATGGCTACACCTTC
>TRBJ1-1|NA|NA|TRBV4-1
CASSQDMSLDTEAFF
TGCGCCAGCAGCCAAGATATGAGTCTAGACACTGAAGCTTTCTTT
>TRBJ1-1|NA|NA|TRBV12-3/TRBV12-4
CASSLTRNTEAFF
TGTGCCAGCAGCCTCACGAGGAACACTGAAGCTTTCTTT
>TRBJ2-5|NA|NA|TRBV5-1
CASSLDRGGETQYF
TGCGCCAGCAGCTTGGACAGGGGAGGGGAGACCCAGTACTTC
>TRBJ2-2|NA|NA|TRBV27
CASRGTYTGELFF
TGTGCCAGCAGAGGGACCTATACCGGGGAGCTGTTTTTT
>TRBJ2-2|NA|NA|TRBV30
CAWSPRGAGAPGELFF
TGTGCCTGGAGCCCAAGGGGGGCGGGGGCCCCCGGGGAGCTGTTTTTT
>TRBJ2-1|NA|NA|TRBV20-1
CSASPNEQFF
TGCAGTGCTTCCCCGAATGAGCAGTTCTTC
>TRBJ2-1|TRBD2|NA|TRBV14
CASSHSSGILPYNEQFF
TGTGCCAGCAGCCACTCGAGCGGGATTCTCCCCTACAATGAGCAGTTCTTC
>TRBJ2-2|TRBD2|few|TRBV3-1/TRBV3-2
CASSPRAVGPSGTGELFF
TGTGCCAGCAGCCCGAGGGCGGTAGGCCCTAGCGGGACCGGGGAGCTGTTTTTT
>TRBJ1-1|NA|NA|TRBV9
CASSTPGNRLNTEAFF
TGTGCCAGCAGCACCCCTGGAAACAGGCTGAACACTGAAGCTTTCTTT
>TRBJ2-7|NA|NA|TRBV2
CASSRPTGNEQYF
TGTGCCAGCAGTCGTCCCACAGGGAACGAGCAGTACTTC
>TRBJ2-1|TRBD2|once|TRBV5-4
CASSPLAGVEYNEQFF
TGTGCCAGCAGCCCCCTAGCGGGAGTGGAATACAATGAGCAGTTCTTC
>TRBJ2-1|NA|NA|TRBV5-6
CASSSYAQGLQGSEQFF
TGTGCCAGCAGCTCCTACGCCCAGGGCCTCCAGGGTAGTGAGCAGTTCTTC
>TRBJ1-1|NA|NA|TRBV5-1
CASSYENTEAFF
TGCGCCAGCAGTTACGAGAACACTGAAGCTTTCTTT
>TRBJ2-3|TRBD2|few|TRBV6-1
CASSVAGEADTQYF
TGTGCCAGCAGTGTAGCGGGAGAGGCAGATACGCAGTATTTT
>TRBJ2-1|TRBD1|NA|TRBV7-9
CASSLAWQGAREEQFF
TGTGCCAGCAGCTTAGCGTGGCAGGGGGCGCGGGAAGAGCAGTTCTTC
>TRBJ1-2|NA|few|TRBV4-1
CASSQEFRTSSGYTF
TGCGCCAGCAGCCAAGAGTTCAGGACGTCTAGTGGCTACACCTTC
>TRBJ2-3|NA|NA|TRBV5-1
CASSPASTDTQYF
TGCGCCAGCAGCCCCGCTAGCACAGATACGCAGTATTTT
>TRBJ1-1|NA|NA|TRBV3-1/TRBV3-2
CASSQEGAGNTEAFF
TGTGCCAGCAGCCAAGAAGGGGCGGGAAACACTGAAGCTTTCTTT
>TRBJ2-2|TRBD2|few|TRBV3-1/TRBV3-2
CASSQVVRLAVTNTGELFF
TGTGCCAGCAGCCAGGTGGTCAGGCTAGCGGTTACGAACACCGGGGAGCTGTTTTTT
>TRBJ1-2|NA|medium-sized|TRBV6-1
CASSEDSNYGYTF
TGTGCCAGCAGTGAGGACAGTAACTATGGCTACACCTTC
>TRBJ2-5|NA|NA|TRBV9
CASSASSGPQETQYF
TGTGCCAGCAGCGCAAGCTCCGGGCCCCAAGAGACCCAGTACTTC